Sequencing of this T cell receptor beta chain was carried out in a study of T cells in Graves' hyperthyroidism and ophthalmopathy. The study's findings and limits: The authors' 13 V-J model separated ophthalmopathy from stable hyperthyroidism.

There are many counts of this clonotype. The antigen is undetermined. The investigators amplified TCR beta CDR3 regions from RNA transcripts. HTBI primers drove first-round RT-PCR of the TCR CDR3. TCRdb reprocessed the multiplex PCR reads with MiXCR, giving one entry per CDR3 protein. The repertoire holds 600,000 or so distinct CDR3 sequences, 14% seen once, with roughly an eighth in the top ten. Germline V gene sequence: CDR1 SGHRS, CDR2 YFSETQ. Trimming removed 3 bases at V and 5 bases at J, with 15 bases between. The CDR3 is 15 residues long. Disease lasting under 3 months, a NOSPECS grade of at least 4, and a Clinical Activity Score of at least 3 were features of the ophthalmopathy patients. Diagnosing involved the use of clinical symptoms, serum thyroxine and TRAb, thyroid ultrasound and orbital computed tomography.

Source material: blood. The rearrangement joins TRBV5-1 to TRBJ2-1, with D possibly TRBD2 on 6 matching bases. This receptor was obtained from a woman between 45 and 65 years old with Graves' ophthalmopathy. CDR3 in DNA: TGCGCCAGCAGCTCTTGGAGGGAGGCTAACAATGAGCAGTTCTTC. Translating gives CASSSWREANNEQFF.